The 5 T cell receptor beta chains below all came from one sample that was sequenced in a study of T cell responses to AZD1222 COVID-19 vaccine. Data came from immunoSEQ multiplex PCR; TCRdb stores just in-frame clones and leaves some out. This sample yields about 64,000 clones, of which over 80% are seen a single time; about 5.7% belongs to the top ten. Sequenced material: peripheral blood, taken 28 days after the second dose of the MenACWY control vaccine. The receptor set was obtained from an adult who received the MenACWY meningococcal vaccine as a control.

The chain joins TRBV7-9 to TRBJ1-2, with D possibly matching TRBD1 (5 bases). The CDR3 covers 14 residues. Germline V gene sequence: CDR1 SEHNR, CDR2 FQNEAQ (reference sequence). V lost 2 bases and J 8 bases, leaving 15 bases between the germline ends. CDR3 nucleotide sequence: TGTGCCAGCAGCTTATCTACCTGGGGGGACGGCTACACCTTC. Its translation: CASSLSTWGDGYTF.

The chain recombines TRBV5-5 with TRBJ1-3; D not resolved. The germline CDR1 and CDR2 sequences are SGHKS and YYEKEE (reference sequence). The CDR3 has 11 residues. V was pared by 4 bases and J by 12 bases, with 11 bases between. The CDR3 here is CASSMDFDIYF. CDR3 nucleotides: TGTGCCAGCAGCATGGACTTTGACATATATTTT.

The rearrangement uses TRBV28 and TRBJ1-1, with D tentatively TRBD1 (6 bases). The CDR3 is 17 amino acids. The V and J ends lost 8 bases and 3 bases respectively, with 25 bases between them. CDR1 MDHEN and CDR2 SYDVKM come from the germline V gene. The CDR3, as DNA: TGTGCCAGCCTCCCCGGGGACACCATTGGGGATTACACTGAAGCTTTCTTT. This sequence encodes CASLPGDTIGDYTEAFF. The variable domain in full, with the rest retrieved from reference TRBV28 and TRBJ1-1, is DVKVTQSSRYLVKRTGEKVFLECVQDMDHENMFWYRQDPGLGLRLIYFSYDVKMKEKGDIPEGYSVSREKKERFSLILESASTNQTSMYLCASLPGDTIGDYTEAFFGQGTRLTVV.

This sequence joins TRBV7-8 and TRBJ1-2; weak D call: TRBD1 (5 bases). The CDR3 length is 14 residues. CDR1 and CDR2 from the germline V gene are SGHVS and FQNEAQ. Trimming took 5 bases from V and 2 from J, leaving 12 bases between them. The CDR3 sequence is CASSGSGGNYGYTF. CDR3 DNA sequence: TGTGCCAGCAGCGGTAGTGGGGGGAACTATGGCTACACCTTC.

The V call is TRBV29-1, the J call TRBJ2-7, with TRBD1 matching 7 bases. Unmatched junction bases numbered 7, after V lost 1 base and J lost 7 bases. Germline V gene data show CDR1 as SQVTM and CDR2 as ANQGSEA. The CDR3 is 13 amino acids. The CDR3 spells CSVEVGHRGEQYF. CDR3 sequence (DNA): TGCAGCGTTGAAGTGGGCCACAGGGGTGAGCAGTACTTC.